Below, 7 T cell receptor beta chains from the same sample are listed, as sequenced in a study of T-cell reconstitution after alpha-beta-depleted transplantation in children. The TCRbeta library was prepared with unique molecular identifiers. TCRdb called the PCR reads again in MiXCR, with one record for every CDR3 protein. There are 150,000 to 200,000 distinct CDR3 sequences in the sample; about 6.4% occur only once, and 3% lies in the top ten. The specimen comprised PBMCs from the stem cell graft donor, sampled from the stem cell graft. The receptors were sampled from a human donor who donated a stem cell graft to a child with Wiskott-Aldrich syndrome.

The table lists this clonotype with many counts. For the CDR3, the DNA is TGTGCCAGCAGCTTAGAGGGGCCCCCATCGAATTCACCCCTCCACTTT. Translation: CASSLEGPPSNSPLHF. This chain links TRBV7-2 with TRBJ1-6, with a possible D match to TRBD1 (5 bases). The germline CDR1 and CDR2 sequences are SGHTA and FQGNSA. The CDR3 sequence is 16 residues long. V lost 1 base to trimming and J lost 7 bases, with 14 bases between them.

This clonotype has a count of ten or more. The V and J genes are TRBV9 and TRBJ2-5, with D perhaps TRBD1 (7 bases). V lost 3 bases and J lost 2, with 14 bases in between. The CDR3 length is 15 residues. The V gene's germline CDR1 is SGDLS and CDR2 YYNGEE. The CDR3, as DNA: TGTGCCAGCAGCGCCGGCGGGACAGAGCAAGAGACCCAGTACTTC. This encodes CASSAGGTEQETQYF.

This clonotype was seen repeatedly, ten times or more. This chain connects TRBV6-2 or TRBV6-3 to TRBJ2-1, with D tentatively TRBD1 (6 bases). CDR3 length: 14 amino acids. Germline CDR1 and CDR2: MNHEY and SVGEGT. Between the trimmed V and J ends, which lost 8 bases and 2 bases, there was a span of 13 bases. The CDR3 DNA is TGTGCCAGCCTAACAGGGTCCACCTACAATGAGCAGTTCTTC. Amino acids: CASLTGSTYNEQFF.

V and J are TRBV2 and TRBJ2-1; perhaps TRBD2 as D (6 bases). The ends were cut back, 4 bases at V and 5 bases at J, with 15 bases in the middle. The CDR3 contains 15 residues. Germline-derived CDR1 and CDR2 are SNHLY and FYNNEI. CDR3 protein: CASSGWGLDHNEQFF. CDR3 sequence (DNA): TGTGCCAGCAGTGGGTGGGGACTCGATCACAATGAGCAGTTCTTC.

In this sample, this clonotype turned up many times. The rearrangement uses TRBV5-6 and TRBJ1-1, with unresolved D. The germline V gene has CDR1 SGHDT and CDR2 YYEEEE. Trimming cost V 4 bases and J 7 bases, with 8 bases left between them. This CDR3 region has 11 residues. The CDR3 nucleotides are TGTGCCAGCAGCATGGGCTTTGAAGCTTTCTTT. It codes for CASSMGFEAFF.

This clonotype was observed many times. The rearrangement links TRBV7-2 to TRBJ1-2; unclear D gene. Germline-derived CDR1 and CDR2 are SGHTA and FQGNSA. The CDR3 is 12 residues long. With 2 bases removed from V and 6 bases from J, the gap between germline ends came to 7 bases. CDR3 loop: CASSLRVDGYTF. In DNA form, the CDR3 reads TGTGCCAGCAGCTTAAGAGTCGATGGCTACACCTTC. The variable domain in full, completed from reference TRBV7-2 and TRBJ1-2, reads GAGVSQSPSNKVTEKGKDVELRCDPISGHTALYWYRQSLGQGLEFLIYFQGNSAPDKSGLPSDRFSAERTGGSVSTLTIQRTQQEDSAVYLCASSLRVDGYTFGSGTRLTVV.

This clonotype appeared many times. The rearrangement links TRBV12-3 or TRBV12-4 to TRBJ1-2, with 7 positions matching TRBD1. The CDR3 has 12 residues. The V and J ends lost 6 bases and 8 bases, in that order; junction bases with no gene match: 6. The DNA for the CDR3 is TGTGCCAGCAGCCGAGGACAGGAAGGCTACACCTTC. It codes for CASSRGQEGYTF.